This TCR beta chain came from a study of cytomegalovirus exposure and HLA in healthy donors. Broader study findings: Roughly uniform sequencing depth across donors was assumed, possibly incorrectly.

Researchers ran the PCR with 60 Vbeta and 13 Jbeta primers. Sequencing used immunoSEQ multiplex PCR; TCRdb keeps in-frame clones, though not all of them. The table has 55,000 to 85,000 clones, 55% to 80% seen once. The CDR3 has 14 amino acids. Unmatched junction bases numbered 4, after V lost 7 bases and J lost 2 bases. CDR1 and CDR2 from the germline V gene are MDHEN and SYDVKM. A word on this clone: No antigen is known for it.

The TCR was taken from a woman aged 45-60 years in good health and CMV-seronegative. The rearrangement joins TRBV28 to TRBJ2-7; 11 bases align to TRBD2. The sequenced material came from PBMCs. The CDR3 DNA reads as TGTGCCAGCACGCTAGCGGGGGGTACCTACGAGCAGTACTTC. Its translation is CASTLAGGTYEQYF. The variable domain in full, with the rest retrieved from reference TRBV28 and TRBJ2-7, is DVKVTQSSRYLVKRTGEKVFLECVQDMDHENMFWYRQDPGLGLRLIYFSYDVKMKEKGDIPEGYSVSREKKERFSLILESASTNQTSMYLCASTLAGGTYEQYFGPGTRLTVT.